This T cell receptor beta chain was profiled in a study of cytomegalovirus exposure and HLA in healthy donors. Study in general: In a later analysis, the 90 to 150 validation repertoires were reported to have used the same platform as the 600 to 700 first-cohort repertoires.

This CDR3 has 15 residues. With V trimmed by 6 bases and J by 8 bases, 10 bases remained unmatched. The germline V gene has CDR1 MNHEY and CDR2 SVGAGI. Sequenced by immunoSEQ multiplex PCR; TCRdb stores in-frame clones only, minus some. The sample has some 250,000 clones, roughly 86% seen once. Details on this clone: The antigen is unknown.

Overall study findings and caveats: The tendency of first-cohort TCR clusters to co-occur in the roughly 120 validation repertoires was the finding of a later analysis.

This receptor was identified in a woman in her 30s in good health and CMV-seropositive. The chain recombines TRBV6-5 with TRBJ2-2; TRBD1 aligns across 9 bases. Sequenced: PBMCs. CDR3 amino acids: CASSPGDRVPGELFF. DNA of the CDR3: TGTGCCAGCAGCCCGGGGGACAGGGTTCCGGGGGAGCTGTTTTTT.